The present T cell receptor (beta chain) was sequenced within a study of blood T cell repertoires in COVID-19 (dated by TCRdb to the early 2020s). For the study in its entirety: Collaborator samples came from the United States, Italy and Spain and covered acute and convalescent phases of COVID-19. The material from the prospective study consisted of cDNA or gDNA derived from T cells, B-cell-depleted T cells, or PBMCs. A de-identified subject ID, COVID-19 status, age in years and sex were almost always included in the sample metadata. Samples came from the ongoing ImmuneRACE study (first 160 participants) plus 1,254 subjects from 6 global collaborators. The dataset comprised deeply sampled blood TCRbeta repertoires from subjects exposed to, actively infected with, or recovered from COVID-19. Where available, HLA class I and class II types were obtained from metadata supplied by the sample provider rather than from assay-based typing. The repertoires were made available in a free public database intended to serve as a resource for research on the immune response to SARS-CoV-2. Broader findings and caveats from the paper: Clinical and demographic metadata were provided uncurated, with the amount varying by source and participant.

TCRbeta CDR3 regions were amplified from genomic DNA by means of the immunoSEQ Assay, a bias-controlled multiplex PCR. Per the source publication's procedure: The number of nucleated cells in each sample was estimated by amplification of reference gene primers within the assay. To quantify the absolute abundance of each unique TCRbeta CDR3 rearrangement, sequence reads were collapsed and filtered. For each sample, productive Simpson clonality was calculated as the square root of Simpson's diversity index across productive rearrangements. The immuneACCESS repertoire file appears here via TCRdb, limited to in-frame rearrangements. These files lack a portion of the clones; in checked studies, under half of the deficit traces to unresolved V genes, and the cause of the others is not known. V and J calls and clone size are copied from that table; D and trimming were computed from the DNA. The sample table shows hundreds of thousands of clones, and roughly nine tenths are seen once. Around 6% of the sample is in the top ten clones.

The count of this clone is one. The antigen it recognizes is unknown. No clone much larger than this one lies a single base away; base qualities are absent. A second Seattle source provided samples from volunteer blood donors who had recovered from COVID-19. Whole blood was collected in K2EDTA tubes by collaborating institutions according to the institutions' own protocols. For TCRbeta analysis, collaborators shipped samples as frozen whole blood, isolated PBMCs, or DNA extracted from either of those sample types. The CDR1 and CDR2 encoded by the germline V gene are SGHVS and FNYEAQ. V drops 5 bases and J drops 10 bases, leaving 12 bases in between. Including the terminal cysteine and phenylalanine, the CDR3 comprises 12 residues. Of all the DNA, just the CDR3 is kept, 36 bases in frame from base 1.

The specimen sequenced was peripheral blood. The source of this sequence is a man aged 55 to 70 who had recovered from COVID-19. The sequence joins TRBV7-6 to TRBJ2-1; the D segment cannot be called with confidence. The DNA sequence is as follows: TGTGCCAGCAGCCTCACGACTTCAGAGCAGTTCTTC. It codes for CASSLTTSEQFF.